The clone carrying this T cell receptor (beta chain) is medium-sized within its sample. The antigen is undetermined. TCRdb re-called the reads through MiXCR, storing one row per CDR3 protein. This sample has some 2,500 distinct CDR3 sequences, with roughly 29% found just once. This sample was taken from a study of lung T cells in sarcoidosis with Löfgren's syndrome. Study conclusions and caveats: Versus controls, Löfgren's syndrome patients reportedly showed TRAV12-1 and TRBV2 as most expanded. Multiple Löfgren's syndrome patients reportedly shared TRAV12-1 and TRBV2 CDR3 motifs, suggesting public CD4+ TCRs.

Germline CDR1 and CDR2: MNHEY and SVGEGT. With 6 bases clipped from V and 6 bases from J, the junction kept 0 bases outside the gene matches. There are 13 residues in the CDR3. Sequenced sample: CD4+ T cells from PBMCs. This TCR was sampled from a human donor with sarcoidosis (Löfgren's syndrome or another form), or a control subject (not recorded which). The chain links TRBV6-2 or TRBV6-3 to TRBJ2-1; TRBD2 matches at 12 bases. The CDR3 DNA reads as TGTGCCAGCAGACTAGCGGGAGGCAATGAGCAGTTCTTC. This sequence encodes CASRLAGGNEQFF.